The T cell receptor (beta chain) described here comes from a study of T cell responses to AZD1222 COVID-19 vaccine. The method was immunoSEQ multiplex PCR; TCRdb's version includes in-frame clones alone and lacks a portion of them. Of more than 15,000 clones in the sample, roughly 90% are singletons; the top ten hold 8.5% to 9%. Study-level findings and limits: Repertoire sampling happened only post peak T cell response. Spike-specific TCR repertoires showed rising breadth and depth after two AZD1222 doses.

As regards this clone: Its antigen remains unidentified.

V was cut by 8 bases and J by 7 bases, with 12 bases left in between. The CDR3 is made up of 13 amino acids. CDR1 and CDR2 (germline): MNHEY, SVGAGI. The chain is built from TRBV6-5 and TRBJ1-6, with D possibly matching TRBD1 (5 bases). This clonotype was sampled from an adult who received the AZD1222 COVID-19 vaccine. The input for sequencing was peripheral blood, taken 28 days after the second AZD1222 dose. CDR3 loop: CASLRDRNSPLHF. The CDR3 DNA is TGTGCCAGCTTGAGGGACCGCAATTCACCCCTCCACTTT.